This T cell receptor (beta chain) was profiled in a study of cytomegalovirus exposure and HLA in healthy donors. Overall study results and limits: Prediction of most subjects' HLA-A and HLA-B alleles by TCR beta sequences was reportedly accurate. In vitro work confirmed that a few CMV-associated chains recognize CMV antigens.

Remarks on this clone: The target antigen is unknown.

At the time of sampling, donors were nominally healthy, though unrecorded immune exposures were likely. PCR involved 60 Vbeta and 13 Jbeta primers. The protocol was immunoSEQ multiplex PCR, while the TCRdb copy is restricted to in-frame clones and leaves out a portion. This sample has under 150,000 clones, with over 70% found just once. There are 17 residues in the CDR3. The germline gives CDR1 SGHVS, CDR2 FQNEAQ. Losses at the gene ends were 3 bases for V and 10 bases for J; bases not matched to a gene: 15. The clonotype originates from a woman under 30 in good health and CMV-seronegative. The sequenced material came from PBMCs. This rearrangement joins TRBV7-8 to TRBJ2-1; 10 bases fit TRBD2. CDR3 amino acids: CASSLGGLAGEGVEQFF. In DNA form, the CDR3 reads TGTGCCAGCAGCTTGGGGGGCCTAGCGGGAGAAGGGGTGGAGCAGTTCTTC.